These 2 T cell receptor beta chains were all obtained from the same sample, sequenced in a study of response to subunit inactivated influenza vaccine (dated by TCRdb to the late 2010s). Library preparation employed RT-PCR. This sample was sequenced with an Illumina HiSeq 2500. In-frame beta chains were kept once TCRdb had trimmed the public reads at Q25 with fastp and called clones with MiXCR. Every entry covers one CDR3 protein and lists the most common genes and DNA from its rows. A total of 500,000 to 550,000 distinct CDR3 sequences appear in this sample, approximately 7.6% of them only once. The ten most abundant clones make up over 10% of the sample. Sequencing was performed on PBMCs from blood, taken about 23 months after vaccination. All receptors come from a man aged 50 to 69 who received an inactivated influenza vaccine. Donor details come from another sample of the same person, matched by shared clones.

The chain uses TRBV5-1 and TRBJ2-2; D unclear. Trimming cost V 0 bases and J 8 bases, with 11 bases left between them. The CDR3 length is 14 residues. Germline lookup yields CDR1 SGHRS and CDR2 YFSETQ. The CDR3 loop reads CASSLARPKGELFF. In DNA, the CDR3 is TGCGCCAGCAGCTTGGCCAGACCGAAAGGGGAGCTGTTTTTT.

This clonotype was seen a handful of times. The CDR3 spells CAIRQGASFNEQFF. As DNA, the CDR3 is TGTGCCATCAGACAGGGGGCCAGTTTTAATGAGCAGTTCTTC. The rearrangement joins TRBV10-3 to TRBJ2-1; 9 nucleotides align to TRBD1. CDR1 ENHRY and CDR2 SYGVKD come from the germline V gene. There are 14 residues in the CDR3. V shed 6 bases, J shed 7 bases, and the junction held 7 bases outside the gene matches.